This record concerns one T cell receptor (beta chain) sequence. The sample is drawn from a study of shared clonotypes between healthy human individuals. About the study: The people who gave samples were two women and a few men aged 18 to 49. Each donor had three CD4 naive, three CD4 memory, two CD8 naive and one CD8 memory plate.

The CDR3 contains 14 residues. The V gene end was trimmed by 5 bases and the J gene end by 0 bases; junction bases not matched to a gene: 0. Germline V CDR1 and CDR2: MNHNY, SVGAGI (reference sequence). The authors distributed each subset's genomic DNA evenly over several immunoSEQ plates. TCRdb keeps only in-frame clones here, not all; method: immunoSEQ multiplex PCR. The sample contains over a million clones, about 76% of which appear only once. This clonotype was sampled from a man between 18 and 35 years old in good health. Sequencing was performed on memory CD4+ T cells sorted from blood. As to subset: CD45RA-negative fraction. The J gene is TRBJ2-3, the V gene TRBV6-6, with TRBD1 identical over 9 bases. CDR3 amino acids: CASSGQGSTDTQYF. The CDR3 DNA follows: TGTGCCAGCAGTGGACAGGGGAGCACAGATACGCAGTATTTT.